The text below deals with one T cell receptor beta chain. The antigen is unknown. The V gene's germline CDR1 is DFQATT and CDR2 SNEGSKA (reference sequence). The CDR3 spans 16 residues. The data originate from a study of T cell clusters in autoimmune cytopenias. Study as a whole: Per sample, median TRB depth was approximately 52,000 reads, yielding a median about 2,400 distinct clonotypes.

One tube held mixed TRB-A and TRB-B primer pools for touch-down PCR. TCRdb reprocessed the multiplex PCR reads and reports one entry per CDR3 protein, with no DNA. The repertoire table contains around 7,400 distinct CDR3 sequences. Study-level findings and limits: Healthy donors had roughly 3-fold more exclusive TRB clusters than active autoimmune hepatitis patients. TRB repertoire shifts in secondary cytopenia and chronic lymphocytic leukemia mostly reflected lymphoma, not autoimmunity. Primary autoimmune cytopenia patients appeared to lack physiological T cell clusters present in healthy donors.

TRB was amplified from approximately 250 ng of peripheral blood genomic DNA per sample. This receptor was taken from a human donor with an autoimmune cytopenia or autoimmune hepatitis (not recorded which). V gene TRBV20-1 combines with J gene TRBJ1-1; the D call from TCRdb, TRBD1, cannot be confirmed without DNA. Material for sequencing was peripheral blood. The CDR3 sequence is CSAPPGRGKGNTEAFF.